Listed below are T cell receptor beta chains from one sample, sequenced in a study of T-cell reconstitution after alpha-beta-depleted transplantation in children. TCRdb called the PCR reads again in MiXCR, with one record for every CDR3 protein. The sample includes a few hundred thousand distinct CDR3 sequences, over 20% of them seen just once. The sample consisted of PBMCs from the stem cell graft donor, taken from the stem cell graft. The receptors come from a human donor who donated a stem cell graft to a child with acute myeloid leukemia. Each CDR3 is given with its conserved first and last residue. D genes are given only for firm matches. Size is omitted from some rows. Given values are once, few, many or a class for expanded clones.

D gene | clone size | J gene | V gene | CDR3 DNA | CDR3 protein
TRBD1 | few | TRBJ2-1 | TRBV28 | TGTGCCAGCAGTTTTCGGGGACAGTACAATGAGCAGTTCTTC | CASSFRGQYNEQFF
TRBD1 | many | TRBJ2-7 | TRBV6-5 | TGTGCCAGCAGTTCGAAACCGACAGGGACAGGCTACGAGCAGTACTTC | CASSSKPTGTGYEQYF
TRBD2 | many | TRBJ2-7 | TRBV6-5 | TGTGCCAGCAGTTACCGTAGCGGGAGGAACTACGAGCAGTACTTC | CASSYRSGRNYEQYF
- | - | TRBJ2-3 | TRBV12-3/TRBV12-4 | TGTGCCAGCAGTAAAGGCGTTGGGGGCCCTGATACGCAGTATTTT | CASSKGVGGPDTQYF
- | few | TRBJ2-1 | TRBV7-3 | TGTGCCAGCAGCCCGAACGCCCCTCCGAACAATGAGCAGTTCTTC | CASSPNAPPNNEQFF
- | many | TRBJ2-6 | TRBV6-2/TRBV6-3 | TGTGCCAGCAGTTACTCGAGGGCTCGAGGGTCTGGGGCCAACGTCCTGACTTTC | CASSYSRARGSGANVLTF
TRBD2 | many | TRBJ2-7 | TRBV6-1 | TGTGCCAGCGGCGAGGCGGGAGGAACCTACGAGCAGTACTTC | CASGEAGGTYEQYF
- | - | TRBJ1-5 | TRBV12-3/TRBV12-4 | TGTGCCAGCAGTTTCGGACAAGATCAGCCCCAGCATTTT | CASSFGQDQPQHF
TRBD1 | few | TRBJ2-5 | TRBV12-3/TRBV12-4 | TGTGCCAGCAGTTTTAGGTCAGGGGGCAAAGAGACCCAGTACTTC | CASSFRSGGKETQYF
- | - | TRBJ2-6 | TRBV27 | TGTGCCAGCCGGAAGTCGGGCTCCGCCAACGTCCTGACTTTC | CASRKSGSANVLTF
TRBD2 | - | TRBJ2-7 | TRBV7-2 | TGTGCCAGCAGCCCAGCGGGCAGCGGGACTAGGGAGCAGTACTTC | CASSPAGSGTREQYF
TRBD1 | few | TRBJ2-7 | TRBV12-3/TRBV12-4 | TGTGCCAGCAGTACCTGGACAGGGGGCAACGAGCAGTACTTC | CASSTWTGGNEQYF
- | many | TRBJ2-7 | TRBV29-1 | TGCAGCGTTGCATGGCAGCACTCCTACGAGCAGTACTTC | CSVAWQHSYEQYF
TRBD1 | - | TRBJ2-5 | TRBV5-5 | TGTGCCAGCAGCGAACCAACGACAGGGGGCGTAGAGACCCAGTACTTC | CASSEPTTGGVETQYF
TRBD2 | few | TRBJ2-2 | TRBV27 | TGTGCCAGCAGTTTTGGGGGAGGGGACACCGGGGAGCTGTTTTTT | CASSFGGGDTGELFF
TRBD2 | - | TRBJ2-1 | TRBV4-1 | TGCGCCAGCAGCCAAATGACTAGCGGGAGAATTGAGCAGTTCTTC | CASSQMTSGRIEQFF
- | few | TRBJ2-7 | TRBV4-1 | TGCGCCAGCAGCCAAGATCTGGCAGGGAAAATCTACGAGCAGTACTTC | CASSQDLAGKIYEQYF
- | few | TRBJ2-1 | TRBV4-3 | TGCGCCAGCAGCCAAATGCGGGTCTCCTACAATGAGCAGTTCTTC | CASSQMRVSYNEQFF
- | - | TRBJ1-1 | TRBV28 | TGTGCCAGCAGGACCCGGGACGGTAAGATGAACACTGAAGCTTTCTTT | CASRTRDGKMNTEAFF
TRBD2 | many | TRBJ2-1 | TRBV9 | TGTGCCAGCAGCGCGCGGGGGGGCAATGAGCAGTTCTTC | CASSARGGNEQFF
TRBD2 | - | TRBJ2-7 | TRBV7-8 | TGTGCCAGCAGCCAAAGCCGAACTAGCGGATACTACGAGCAGTACTTC | CASSQSRTSGYYEQYF
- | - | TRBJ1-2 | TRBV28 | TGTGCCAGCAGCACAGTGTCGGGCTACACCTTC | CASSTVSGYTF
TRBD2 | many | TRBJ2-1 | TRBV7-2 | TGTGCCAGCAGCTCCTCCCGTGCTAGCGGGATTGGGAATGAGCAGTTCTTC | CASSSSRASGIGNEQFF
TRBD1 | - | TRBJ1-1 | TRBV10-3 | TGTGCCATCAGTGGGGACAGAGAGAACACTGAAGCTTTCTTT | CAISGDRENTEAFF
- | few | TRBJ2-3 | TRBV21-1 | TGTGCCAGCAGCAAATTCATCTTGTGTGCGGCGTGCACAGATACGCAGTATTTT | CASSKFILCAACTDTQYF
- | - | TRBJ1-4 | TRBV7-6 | TGTGCCAGCAGCCAGGAAGAGGGAACAACTAATGAAAAACTGTTTTTT | CASSQEEGTTNEKLFF
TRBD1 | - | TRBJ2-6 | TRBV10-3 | TGTGCCACAATGACAGGGACCGGGGCCAACGTCCTGACTTTC | CATMTGTGANVLTF
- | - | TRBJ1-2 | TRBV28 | TGTGCCAGCAGTGTCGAGTCTTCGGGCTACACCTTC | CASSVESSGYTF
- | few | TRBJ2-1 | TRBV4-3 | TGCGCCAGCAGCAGTAGCATGGGTAGCTCCTACAATGAGCAGTTCTTC | CASSSSMGSSYNEQFF
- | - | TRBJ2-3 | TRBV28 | TGTGCCAGCAGTTTAGATGGGACCGCGACCGGTACGCAGTATTTT | CASSLDGTATGTQYF
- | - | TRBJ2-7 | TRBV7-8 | TGTGCCAGCAACCAGGGCTCCTACGAGCAGTACTTC | CASNQGSYEQYF
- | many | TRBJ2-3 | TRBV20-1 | TGCAGTGCTCCCTGGGGGGCGGTAGATACGCAGTATTTT | CSAPWGAVDTQYF
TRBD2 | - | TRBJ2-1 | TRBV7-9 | TGTGCCAGCAGCTTAGTTGGGGAGGGTGTATTCTTC | CASSLVGEGVFF
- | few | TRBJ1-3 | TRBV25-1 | TGTGCCAGCAGTGATCCCCAAACTGTTGAAGGGGAGGCCGGAAACACCATATATTTT | CASSDPQTVEGEAGNTIYF
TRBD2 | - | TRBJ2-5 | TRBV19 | TGTGCCAGTAGGGGGGGGTTGATGGGGCAAGAGACCCAGTACTTC | CASRGGLMGQETQYF
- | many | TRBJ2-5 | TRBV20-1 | TGCATGACAGCGAAACAAGAGACCCAGTACTTC | CMTAKQETQYF
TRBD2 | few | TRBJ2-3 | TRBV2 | TGTGCCAGCAGTGAAGTTAGGGAGGGAGATACGCAGTATTTT | CASSEVREGDTQYF
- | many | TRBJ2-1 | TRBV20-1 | TGCAGTGCTAGAGTTATCGGGAGCTCCTACAATGAGCAGTTCTTC | CSARVIGSSYNEQFF
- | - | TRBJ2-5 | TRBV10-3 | TGTGCCATCAGCGGGACTGAAGAGACCCAGTACTTC | CAISGTEETQYF
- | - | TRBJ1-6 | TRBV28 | TGTGCCAGCACTTCAACCCCAGGGACGGTAAATTCACCCCTCCACTTT | CASTSTPGTVNSPLHF
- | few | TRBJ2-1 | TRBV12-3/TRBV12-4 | TGTGCCAGCAGTGAGTCGGGACCCAACAATGAGCAGTTCTTC | CASSESGPNNEQFF
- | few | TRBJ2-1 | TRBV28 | TGTGCCAGCAGCGAAATCTGGGGCAATGAGCAGTTCTTC | CASSEIWGNEQFF
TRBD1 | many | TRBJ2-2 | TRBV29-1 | TGCAGCACCTCCGGGACAGGGGCATCCGGGGAGCTGTTTTTT | CSTSGTGASGELFF
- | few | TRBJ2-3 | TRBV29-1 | TGCAGCGCAGTAACCCCCGAGACAGATACGCAGTATTTT | CSAVTPETDTQYF
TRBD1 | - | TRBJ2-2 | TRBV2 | TGTGCCAGCAGCCAGACAGGGTCGGGCACCGGGGAGCTGTTTTTT | CASSQTGSGTGELFF
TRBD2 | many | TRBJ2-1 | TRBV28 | TGTGCCAGCAGCGGGACTAGCGGTAGCTCCTACAATGAGCAGTTCTTC | CASSGTSGSSYNEQFF
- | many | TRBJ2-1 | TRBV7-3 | TGTGCCAGCAGCTTAACGCTAGCGAACTCGCAGTTCTTC | CASSLTLANSQFF
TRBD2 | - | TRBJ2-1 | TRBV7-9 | TGTGCCAGCAGCTGGGGGACTAGCGGGAGTGAGCAGTTCTTC | CASSWGTSGSEQFF
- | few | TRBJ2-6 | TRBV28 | TGTGCCAGCACCTCTGGGGCCAACGTCCTGACTTTC | CASTSGANVLTF
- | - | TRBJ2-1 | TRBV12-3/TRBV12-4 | TGTGCCAGCACCCCGGACTTGGTCTACAATGAGCAGTTCTTC | CASTPDLVYNEQFF
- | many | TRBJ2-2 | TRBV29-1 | TGCAGCATTGGCCGTGATAACACCGGGGAGCTGTTTTTT | CSIGRDNTGELFF
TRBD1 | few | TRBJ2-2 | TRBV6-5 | TGTGCCAGCAGTTACTCGGACAGGGCCAGATCCGGGGAGCTGTTTTTT | CASSYSDRARSGELFF
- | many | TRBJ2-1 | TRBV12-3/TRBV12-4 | TGTGCCAGCAGTTTATCCAGAAAGGTCTTC | CASSLSRKVF
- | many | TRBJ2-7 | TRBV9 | TGTGCCAGCAGCGCTCAAGACTATTCCTACGAGCAGTACTTC | CASSAQDYSYEQYF
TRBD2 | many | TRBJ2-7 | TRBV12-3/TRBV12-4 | TGTGCCAGCAGTTTAGTTAGCGGGAGCTCCTACGAGCAGTACTTC | CASSLVSGSSYEQYF
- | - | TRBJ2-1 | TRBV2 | TGTGCCAGCAGTGCTACAGTAAGGAATGAGCAGTTCTTC | CASSATVRNEQFF
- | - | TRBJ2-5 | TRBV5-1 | TGCGCCAGCAGACGCCCGCCGGGAACAAGTCAAGAGACCCAGTACTTC | CASRRPPGTSQETQYF
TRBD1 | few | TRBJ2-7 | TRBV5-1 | TGCGCCAGCAGCCAGACAGGGACGAGGTACGAGCAGTACTTC | CASSQTGTRYEQYF